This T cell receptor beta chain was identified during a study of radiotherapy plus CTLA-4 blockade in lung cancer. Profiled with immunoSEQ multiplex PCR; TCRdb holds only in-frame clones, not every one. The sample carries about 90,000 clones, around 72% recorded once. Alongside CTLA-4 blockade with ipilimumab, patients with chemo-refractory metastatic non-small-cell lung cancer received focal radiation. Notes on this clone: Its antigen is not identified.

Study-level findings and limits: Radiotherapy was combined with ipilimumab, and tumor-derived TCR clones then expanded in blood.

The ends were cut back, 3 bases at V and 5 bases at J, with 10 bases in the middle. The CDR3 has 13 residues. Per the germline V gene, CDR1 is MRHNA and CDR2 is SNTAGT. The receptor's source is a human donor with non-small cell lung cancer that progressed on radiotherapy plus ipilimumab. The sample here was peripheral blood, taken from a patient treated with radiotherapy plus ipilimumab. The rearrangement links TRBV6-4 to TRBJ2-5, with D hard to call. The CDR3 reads CASSEGPAETQYF. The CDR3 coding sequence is TGTGCCAGCAGTGAGGGCCCAGCGGAGACCCAGTACTTC.